These T cell receptor beta chains were read from a single sample in a study of T cells in narcolepsy. The data were produced by immunoSEQ multiplex PCR, yet TCRdb's version contains in-frame clones alone and is incomplete. The sample consists of tens of thousands of clones, about 85% of them appearing once. Sequencing used CD45RA- memory CD4+ T cells from PBMCs. Receptors were obtained from a human donor with narcolepsy. CDR3s include the opening cysteine and the closing phenylalanine or tryptophan. The order of the fields is D gene, V gene, J gene, clone size, CDR3 protein, CDR3 DNA. The D gene is left open where the match is weak. Clone size, where shown, is once, few, many, or a class for clones that have expanded.

-	TRBV28	TRBJ2-1	-	CASRRPGPNYNEQFF	TGTGCCAGCAGGCGACCGGGACCAAACTACAATGAGCAGTTCTTC
-	TRBV5-4	TRBJ1-2	-	CASSPGHVKINYGYTF	TGTGCCAGCAGCCCCGGACACGTCAAGATCAACTATGGCTACACCTTC
-	TRBV5-4	TRBJ2-3	-	CASSFWQTTDTQYF	TGTGCCAGCAGCTTTTGGCAGACCACAGATACGCAGTATTTT
-	TRBV27	TRBJ1-1	-	CASSRDGATALTEAFF	TGTGCCAGCAGCCGCGATGGGGCCACCGCCCTCACTGAAGCTTTCTTT
-	TRBV11-3	TRBJ2-7	-	CASSLGQASYEQYF	TGTGCCAGCAGCTTAGGACAGGCATCCTACGAGCAGTACTTC
-	TRBV7-2	TRBJ2-1	-	CASSLEGRAGNEQFF	TGTGCCAGCAGCTTAGAGGGCAGGGCGGGAAATGAGCAGTTCTTC
TRBD2	TRBV9	TRBJ2-1	few	CASSVGPFAGGVDNEQFF	TGTGCCAGCAGCGTGGGCCCCTTTGCGGGGGGCGTCGACAATGAGCAGTTCTTC
-	TRBV28	TRBJ2-1	few	CASSLGAGSDNEQFF	TGTGCCAGCAGTTTGGGGGCCGGGAGCGACAATGAGCAGTTCTTC
TRBD2	TRBV7-2	TRBJ2-5	-	CASSLVGASGPQETQYF	TGTGCCAGCAGCTTAGTGGGGGCTAGCGGGCCACAAGAGACCCAGTACTTC
-	TRBV28	TRBJ1-6	-	CASRLPQGAPSPLHF	TGTGCCAGCAGGCTCCCCCAGGGAGCACCGTCACCCCTCCACTTT
-	TRBV7-8	TRBJ1-1	-	CASSQPQGGNTEAFF	TGTGCCAGCAGCCAACCTCAGGGTGGGAACACTGAAGCTTTCTTT
-	TRBV7-9	TRBJ1-3	-	CASSFDRPSGNTIYF	TGTGCCAGCAGCTTCGATAGGCCCTCTGGAAACACCATATATTTT
TRBD1	TRBV5-1	TRBJ1-2	-	CASSLGGQAQNGYTF	TGCGCCAGCAGCTTGGGTGGACAGGCTCAAAATGGCTACACCTTC